These 21 T cell receptor beta chains came from one sample sequenced in a study of graft-versus-host responses after intestinal transplantation. These TCRs are of unknown antigen specificity. Profiled with immunoSEQ multiplex PCR; TCRdb holds only in-frame clones, not every one. The table records 150,000 or so clones, about nine tenths of them present only once. Sequenced here: unstimulated CD4+ T cells sorted from spleen or lymph node cells, sampled before intestinal transplant. The receptors shown here come from a human donor who received an intestinal transplant.

The chain links TRBV6-1 to TRBJ2-7; 12 bases align to TRBD2. Germline V CDR1 and CDR2: MNHNS, SASEGT. The V gene end was trimmed by 5 bases and the J gene end by 6 bases; junction bases not matched to a gene: 5. CDR3 length: 14 residues. In nucleotides, the CDR3 is TGTGCCAGCAGTTTGACTAGCGGGAGCAGCGAGCAGTACTTC. Its translation is CASSLTSGSSEQYF.

The chain joins TRBV6-1 to TRBJ2-7; D is unresolved. The CDR3 extends over 11 amino acids. V gave up 5 bases and J gave up 6 bases, with 8 bases separating them. Germline CDR1 MNHNS, CDR2 SASEGT. The CDR3 here is CASSPAGEQYF. Written as DNA, the CDR3 is TGTGCCAGCAGTCCCGCTGGCGAGCAGTACTTC.

V is TRBV5-1 and J is TRBJ2-1; 16 positions agree with TRBD2. There are 16 residues in the CDR3. V was pared by 4 bases and J by 15 bases, with 13 bases of the junction left unmatched. CDR1 SGHRS and CDR2 YFSETQ come from the germline V gene. The CDR3 is CASSPGLAGGLYRGFF. In DNA, the CDR3 is TGCGCCAGCAGCCCGGGACTAGCGGGAGGGCTTTATAGGGGGTTCTTC.

The chain has TRBV5-8 and TRBJ1-2; weak D call: TRBD1 (5 bases). Deletions cut 4 bases from V and 4 bases from J, with 14 bases between. This CDR3 spans 14 amino acids. CDR1 SGHTS and CDR2 YDEGEE come from the germline V gene. The CDR3 coding sequence is TGTGCCAGCAGCCCAGCTTGGGGGACCTATGGCTACACCTTC. Its translation: CASSPAWGTYGYTF.

The chain links TRBV5-1 to TRBJ2-1, with 8 bases identical to TRBD1. V lost 4 bases and J lost 8; bases outside the gene matches: 17. Germline lookup yields CDR1 SGHRS and CDR2 YFSETQ. CDR3 length: 17 amino acids. CDR3 amino acids: CASSQLWTGPSTDEQFF. CDR3 sequence (DNA): TGCGCCAGCAGCCAGCTTTGGACAGGGCCAAGTACGGATGAGCAGTTCTTC.

In nucleotides, the CDR3 is TGTGCCAGCAGCTTAAGGCAGGGAATGAACACTGAAGCTTTCTTT. As protein: CASSLRQGMNTEAFF. The chain joins TRBV7-2 to TRBJ1-1; possible D gene TRBD1, 5 bases. CDR3 length: 15 amino acids. The V end was cut by 2 bases, the J end by 0 bases, with 10 bases between. Germline CDR1 reads SGHTA; CDR2 reads FQGNSA. Together with reference TRBV7-2 and TRBJ1-1, the CDR3 gives the full variable domain: GAGVSQSPSNKVTEKGKDVELRCDPISGHTALYWYRQSLGQGLEFLIYFQGNSAPDKSGLPSDRFSAERTGGSVSTLTIQRTQQEDSAVYLCASSLRQGMNTEAFFGQGTRLTVV.

The chain combines TRBV7-8 with TRBJ2-7, with 9 bases identical to TRBD2. The V and J ends lost 5 bases and 5 bases, in that order; junction bases with no gene match: 16. This CDR3 contains 17 residues. Germline CDR1 and CDR2: SGHVS and FQNEAQ. The CDR3, as DNA: TGTGCCAGCAGCACCGCCCGATTAGCGGGAGATAAAAACGAGCAGTACTTC. This codes for CASSTARLAGDKNEQYF.

This chain connects TRBV27 to TRBJ1-2; TRBD1 is a possible D gene (5 bases). Per germline, CDR1 MNHEY and CDR2 SMNVEV (reference sequence). The CDR3 is 13 amino acids. V was clipped by 5 bases and J by 9 bases, with 16 bases between them. DNA of the CDR3: TGTGCCAGCAGTCGGGACGGCTGGCAGAGCTACACCTTC. Protein product: CASSRDGWQSYTF.

The chain combines TRBV7-2 with TRBJ2-1, with 13 nucleotides matching TRBD2. Per germline, CDR1 SGHTA and CDR2 FQGNSA. The CDR3 length is 15 residues. After removal of 6 bases from V and 7 bases from J, the junction contained 6 bases not matched to a gene. The CDR3 DNA reads TGTGCCAGCAGACTAGGACTAGCGGGAGAGAATGAGCAGTTCTTC. This encodes CASRLGLAGENEQFF.

The genes are TRBV10-3 and TRBJ2-7, with TRBD1 matching over 8 bases. V dropped 4 bases and J dropped 3; count of bases not matched to a gene: 2. The CDR3 has 13 amino acids. Germline CDR1 and CDR2: ENHRY and SYGVKD. The CDR3 protein is CAISGTGFYEQYF. The CDR3 nucleotides are TGTGCCATCAGTGGGACAGGGTTCTACGAGCAGTACTTC.

This clone was observed a single time. This chain joins TRBV28 and TRBJ1-1; 10 bases agree with TRBD1. V shed 6 bases, J shed 4 bases, and the junction held 8 bases outside the gene matches. The CDR3 loop spans 15 amino acids. Germline V gene sequence: CDR1 MDHEN, CDR2 SYDVKM. The CDR3 sequence is CASRRQGARVTEAFF. Here the CDR3 DNA reads TGTGCCAGCAGAAGACAGGGGGCTAGGGTCACTGAAGCTTTCTTT. Supplemented by reference TRBV28 and TRBJ1-1, the full variable domain reads DVKVTQSSRYLVKRTGEKVFLECVQDMDHENMFWYRQDPGLGLRLIYFSYDVKMKEKGDIPEGYSVSREKKERFSLILESASTNQTSMYLCASRRQGARVTEAFFGQGTRLTVV.

The chain joins TRBV7-2 to TRBJ1-3, with D uncertain. Germline V gene sequence: CDR1 SGHTA, CDR2 FQGNSA. CDR3 length equals 14 residues. V was pared by 1 base and J by 5 bases, with 9 bases between. The CDR3 DNA sequence: TGTGCCAGCAGCTTAGGTCAGAGCCGAAACACCATATATTTT. Residues: CASSLGQSRNTIYF.

The gene calls are TRBV28 and TRBJ1-2, with D perhaps matching TRBD1 (5 bases). From germline, CDR1 is MDHEN and CDR2 SYDVKM. This CDR3 spans 12 amino acids. Trimming removed 5 bases from V and 2 bases from J, with 6 bases in between. In DNA form, the CDR3 reads TGTGCCAGCAGTAGGACAAACTATGGCTACACCTTC. This codes for CASSRTNYGYTF.

V gene TRBV6-1 combines with J gene TRBJ2-7; 10 bases are shared with TRBD2. The ends lost 5 bases at V and 3 bases at J; junction bases unmatched: 7. The CDR3 sequence is 15 residues long. The germline CDR1 and CDR2 sequences are MNHNS and SASEGT. CDR3 nucleotide sequence: TGTGCCAGCAGTCGCCCTAGCGGGAGAGGCTACGAGCAGTACTTC. Translated: CASSRPSGRGYEQYF.

V usage is TRBV28 and J usage is TRBJ2-3, with 13 nucleotides matching TRBD2. The CDR3 loop spans 16 amino acids. Germline V gives CDR1 MDHEN, CDR2 SYDVKM. Germline trimming cut 5 bases from V and 4 bases from J; bases unmatched to any gene: 6. CDR3 sequence: CASSPRLAGGPDTQYF. CDR3 DNA sequence: TGTGCCAGCAGTCCCCGACTAGCGGGAGGCCCAGATACGCAGTATTTT.

The chain uses TRBV19 and TRBJ2-3; D might be TRBD1 (6 bases). The CDR3 loop spans 14 amino acids. Germline V gives CDR1 LNHDA, CDR2 SQIVND (reference sequence). Trimming stripped 4 bases from V and 1 base from J, with 9 bases between. CDR3 DNA sequence: TGTGCCAGTAGTACTGCAGGGGGCACAGATACGCAGTATTTT. Translation gives CASSTAGGTDTQYF.

The chain has TRBV6-6 and TRBJ2-7, with 9 bases that match TRBD1. V lost 4 bases and J lost 0; bases outside the gene matches: 7. CDR3 length: 16 residues. In germline, CDR1 is MNHNY, CDR2 SVGAGI (reference sequence). CDR3 amino acids: CASSSDRDRVSYEQYF. The CDR3 bases are TGTGCCAGCAGTTCTGACCGGGACAGGGTCTCCTACGAGCAGTACTTC.

In its sample, this clone was seen once. CDR3 amino acids: CASSLDGYEQYF. The CDR3 DNA reads TGTGCCAGCAGTTTGGATGGCTACGAGCAGTACTTC. The chain carries TRBV27 and TRBJ2-5; D unclear. The end of the DNA fits TRBJ2-7 better, so the J call may be wrong. This CDR3 region has 12 residues. Germline V lookup: CDR1 MNHEY, CDR2 SMNVEV (reference sequence).

Details on this clone: A junction end diverges from the germline sequence, so it may reflect a read error. The chain combines TRBV6-1 with TRBJ1-1; D is ambiguous. Germline V gene lookup returns CDR1 MNHNS and CDR2 SASEGT. The CDR3 sequence is 15 residues long. The chain's CDR3 is CAGSDWVGVNTEAFF. CDR3 DNA sequence: TGTGCCGGCAGTGACTGGGTCGGAGTGAACACTGAAGCTTTCTTT.

This chain joins TRBV6-5 and TRBJ1-2; D is unclear. The CDR3 is made up of 15 amino acids. CDR1 is MNHEY, CDR2 SVGAGI, per germline. Trimming stripped 2 bases from V and 4 bases from J, with 14 bases between. CDR3 nucleotide sequence: TGTGCCAGCAGTTACCTTCTTACTGGGAGCTATGGCTACACCTTC. Its translation is CASSYLLTGSYGYTF.

V usage is TRBV27 and J usage is TRBJ2-7; 7 positions match TRBD2. Germline V gene sequence: CDR1 MNHEY, CDR2 SMNVEV (reference sequence). Trimming took 3 bases from V and 3 from J; bases not matched to a gene: 2. This CDR3 region has 13 residues. The CDR3 is CASSFASGYEQYF. DNA for the CDR3: TGTGCCAGCAGTTTTGCTAGCGGCTACGAGCAGTACTTC.